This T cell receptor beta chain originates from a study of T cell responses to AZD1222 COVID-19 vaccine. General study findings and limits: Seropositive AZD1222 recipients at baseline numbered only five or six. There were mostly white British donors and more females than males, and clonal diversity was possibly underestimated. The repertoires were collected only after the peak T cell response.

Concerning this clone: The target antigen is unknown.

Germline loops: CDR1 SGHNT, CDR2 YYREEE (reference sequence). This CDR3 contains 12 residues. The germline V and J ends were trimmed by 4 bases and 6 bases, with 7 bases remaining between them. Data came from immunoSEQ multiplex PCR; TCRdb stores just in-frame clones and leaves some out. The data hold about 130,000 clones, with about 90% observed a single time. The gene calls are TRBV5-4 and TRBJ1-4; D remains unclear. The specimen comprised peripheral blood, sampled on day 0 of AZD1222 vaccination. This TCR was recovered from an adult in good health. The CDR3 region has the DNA TGTGCCAGCAGCGGGGAGGATGAAAAACTGTTTTTT. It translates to CASSGEDEKLFF. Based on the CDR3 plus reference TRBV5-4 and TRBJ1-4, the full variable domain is ETGVTQSPTHLIKTRGQQVTLRCSSQSGHNTVSWYQQALGQGPQFIFQYYREEENGRGNFPPRFSGLQFPNYSSELNVNALELDDSALYLCASSGEDEKLFFGSGTQLSVL.